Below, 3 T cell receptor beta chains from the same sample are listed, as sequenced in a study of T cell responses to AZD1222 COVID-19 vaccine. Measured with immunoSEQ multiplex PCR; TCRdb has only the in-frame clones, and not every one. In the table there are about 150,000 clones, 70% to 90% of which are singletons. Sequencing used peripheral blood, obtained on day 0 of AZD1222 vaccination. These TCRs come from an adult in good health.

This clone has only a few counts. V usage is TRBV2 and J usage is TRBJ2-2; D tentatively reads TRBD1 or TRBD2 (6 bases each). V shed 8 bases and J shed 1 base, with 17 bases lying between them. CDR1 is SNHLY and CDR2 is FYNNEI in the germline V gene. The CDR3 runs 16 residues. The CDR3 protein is CASSKGGRRNTGELFF. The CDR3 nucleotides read TGTGCCAGCTCCAAGGGGGGACGCCGGAACACCGGGGAGCTGTTTTTT.

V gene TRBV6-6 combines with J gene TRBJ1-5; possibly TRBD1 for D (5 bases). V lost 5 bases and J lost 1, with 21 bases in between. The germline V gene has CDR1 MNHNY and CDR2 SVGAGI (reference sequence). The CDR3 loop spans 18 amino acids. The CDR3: CASSPPGTARPSNQPQHF. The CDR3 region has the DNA TGTGCCAGCAGTCCCCCCGGGACGGCGCGCCCCAGCAATCAGCCCCAGCATTTT.

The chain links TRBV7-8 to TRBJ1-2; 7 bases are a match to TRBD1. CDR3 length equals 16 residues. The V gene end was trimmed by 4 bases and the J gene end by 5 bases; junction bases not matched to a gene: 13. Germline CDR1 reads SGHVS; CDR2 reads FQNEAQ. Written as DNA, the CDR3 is TGTGCCAGCAGCTCCCCTTCCGGGACAGTGACTTATGGCTACACCTTC. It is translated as CASSSPSGTVTYGYTF.